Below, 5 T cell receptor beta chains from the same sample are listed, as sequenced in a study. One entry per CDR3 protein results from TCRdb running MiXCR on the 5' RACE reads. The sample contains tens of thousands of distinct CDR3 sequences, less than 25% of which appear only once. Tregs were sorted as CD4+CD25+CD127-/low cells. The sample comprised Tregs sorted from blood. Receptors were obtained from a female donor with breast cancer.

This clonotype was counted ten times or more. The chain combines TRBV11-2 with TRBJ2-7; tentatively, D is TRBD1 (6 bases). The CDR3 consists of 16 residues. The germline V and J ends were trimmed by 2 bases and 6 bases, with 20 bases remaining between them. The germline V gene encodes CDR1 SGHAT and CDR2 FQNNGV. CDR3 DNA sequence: TGTGCCAGCAGCTTACCCCCGTCCGGGACACTCGGCGAGCAGTACTTC. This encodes CASSLPPSGTLGEQYF. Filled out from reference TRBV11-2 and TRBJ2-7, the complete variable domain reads EAGVAQSPRYKIIEKRQSVAFWCNPISGHATLYWYQQILGQGPKLLIQFQNNGVVDDSQLPKDRFSAERLKGVDSTLKIQPAKLEDSAVYLCASSLPPSGTLGEQYFGPGTRLTVT.

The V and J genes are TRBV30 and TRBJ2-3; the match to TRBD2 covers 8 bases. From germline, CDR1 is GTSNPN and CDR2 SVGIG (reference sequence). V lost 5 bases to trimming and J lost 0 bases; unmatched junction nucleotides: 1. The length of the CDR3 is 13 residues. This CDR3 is CAWSSGSTDTQYF. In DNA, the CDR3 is TGTGCCTGGTCTAGCGGGAGCACAGATACGCAGTATTTT.

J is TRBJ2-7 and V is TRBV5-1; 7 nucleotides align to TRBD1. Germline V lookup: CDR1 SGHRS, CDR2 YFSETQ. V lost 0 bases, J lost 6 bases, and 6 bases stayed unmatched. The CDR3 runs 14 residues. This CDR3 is CASSLVDRVSEQYF. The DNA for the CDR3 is TGCGCCAGCAGCTTGGTCGACAGGGTGTCCGAGCAGTACTTC.

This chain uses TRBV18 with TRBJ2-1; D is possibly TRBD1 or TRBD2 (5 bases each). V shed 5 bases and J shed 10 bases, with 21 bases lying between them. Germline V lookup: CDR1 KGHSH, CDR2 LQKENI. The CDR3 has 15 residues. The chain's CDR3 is CASSSEIRGGGEQFF. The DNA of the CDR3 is TGTGCCAGCTCATCCGAGATTAGGGGCGGCGGGGAGCAGTTCTTC. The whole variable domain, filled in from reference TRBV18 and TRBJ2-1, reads NAGVMQNPRHLVRRRGQEARLRCSPMKGHSHVYWYRQLPEEGLKFMVYLQKENIIDESGMPKERFSAEFPKEGPSILRIQQVVRGDSAAYFCASSSEIRGGGEQFFGPGTRLTVL.

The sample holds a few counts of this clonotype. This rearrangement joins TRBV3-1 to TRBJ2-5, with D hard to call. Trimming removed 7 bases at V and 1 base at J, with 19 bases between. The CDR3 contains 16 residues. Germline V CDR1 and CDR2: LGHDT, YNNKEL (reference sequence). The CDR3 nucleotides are TGTGCCAGCAACGATCGGACGTATGGTCTCCAAGAGACCCAGTACTTC. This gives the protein CASNDRTYGLQETQYF.